The entry below describes one T cell receptor beta chain. The antigen is undetermined. The entry originates in a study of cytomegalovirus exposure and HLA in healthy donors. Overall study results and limits: Per a later analysis, roughly 17,000 TCR beta sequences showed association with HLA alleles at 0.05 false discovery rate. What TCR beta sequences reportedly achieved was accurate prediction of HLA-A and HLA-B alleles in most subjects.

With V trimmed by 5 bases and J by 5 bases, 8 bases remained unmatched. The CDR3 loop spans 14 amino acids. Germline V gene sequence: CDR1 SGHVS, CDR2 FNYEAQ. Primers for the PCR totalled 60 Vbeta and 13 Jbeta. This table comes from immunoSEQ multiplex PCR, and its TCRdb copy is limited to in-frame clones, with some not included. There are about 180,000 clones in the sample; about 80% occur only once, and roughly 3.7% lies in the top ten. The chain recombines TRBV7-6 with TRBJ1-1; TRBD1 matches 7 bases. Sequenced material: PBMCs. The receptor was derived from a woman in her sixties or seventies in good health and CMV-seropositive. For the CDR3, the DNA is TGTGCCAGCAGCCCCAGGGGGGTTTATACTGAAGCTTTCTTT. Residues: CASSPRGVYTEAFF.